In this sample, the clone carrying this TCR beta chain turned up many times. Its antigen remains unidentified. The sample belongs to a study of T cells in Graves' hyperthyroidism and ophthalmopathy. Overall study: Before treatment of any kind, peripheral blood was taken at initial diagnosis.

The source material, RNA transcripts, was used to amplify TCR beta CDR3 regions. TCR CDR3 regions were first amplified by RT-PCR with HTBI primers. TCRdb recomputed calls from the multiplex PCR reads with MiXCR, one row per CDR3 protein. The sample contains fewer than 600,000 distinct CDR3 sequences, about 15% of which appear only once. Together with thyroid ultrasound, orbital computed tomography, serum thyroxine and TRAb, clinical symptoms were used for diagnoses. Whole-study findings and limits: Ophthalmopathy was identified by the model a median around 6.9 months ahead of onset.

The junction had 17 bases not matched to a gene; V was cut back by 0 bases and J by 4 bases. The V gene's germline CDR1 is LGHDT and CDR2 YNNKEL (reference sequence). The CDR3 spans 20 residues. V gene TRBV3-1 combines with J gene TRBJ2-5, with TRBD2 matching over 10 bases. The clonotype comes from a woman aged 18-29 years with Graves' hyperthyroidism. The sequencing input was blood. The CDR3 protein is CASSQERPSGRFMGIETQYF. The CDR3 DNA reads as TGTGCCAGCAGCCAAGAAAGGCCTAGCGGGAGATTCATGGGTATAGAGACCCAGTACTTC.